These 9 T cell receptor beta chains were all obtained from the same sample, sequenced in a study of blood T cells in healthy people across ages. For the second PCR, which ran for roughly 7 to 11 cycles, a sample-barcoded 5' primer and a J-beta primer mix were used. A single record per CDR3 protein comes from TCRdb applying MiXCR to the 5' RACE reads. Of 800,000 or so distinct CDR3 sequences detected, 20% to 30% appear once; the ten largest clones hold more than 3%. Separately, the same data were catalogued under a study of T cells of mothers and their children.

Sequenced material: blood. The receptors here all came from a boy younger than 18 in good health.

This chain joins TRBV7-9 and TRBJ2-3, with D possibly being TRBD1 (6 bases). The CDR3 contains 15 residues. Looked up from germline, CDR1 is SEHNR and CDR2 is FQNEAQ (reference sequence). Between the trimmed V and J ends, which lost 1 base and 6 bases, there was a span of 14 bases. As DNA, the CDR3 is TGTGCCAGCAGCTTAGGCAGGGGTCGAGCGGATACGCAGTATTTT. The encoded protein is CASSLGRGRADTQYF.

This clonotype was seen ten or more times. The chain joins TRBV7-6 to TRBJ2-7, with D hard to call. Germline lookup yields CDR1 SGHVS and CDR2 FNYEAQ. Trimming stripped 0 bases from V and 3 bases from J, with 6 bases between. The CDR3 extends over 13 amino acids. The CDR3 sequence: CASSLAPNYEQYF. The CDR3 nucleotides are TGTGCCAGCAGCTTAGCCCCAAACTACGAGCAGTACTTC.

The rearrangement links TRBV10-3 to TRBJ2-1; 10 bases match TRBD1. CDR3 length: 11 amino acids. V was clipped by 11 bases and J by 14 bases; unmatched bases: 9. CDR1 and CDR2 from the germline V gene are ENHRY and SYGVKD. The CDR3 here is CAAQGGTGEFF. The CDR3 DNA follows: TGTGCCGCACAAGGGGGGACAGGGGAGTTCTTC.

This clonotype was seen a handful of times. The chain carries TRBV5-1 and TRBJ2-3; either TRBD1 or TRBD2 may supply D (5 bases each). The ends were cut back, 5 bases at V and 2 bases at J, with 12 bases in the middle. This CDR3 region has 14 residues. Germline CDR1 SGHRS, CDR2 YFSETQ. CDR3 residues: CASSKSGPTDTQYF. In DNA, the CDR3 is TGCGCCAGCAGTAAGTCGGGGCCCACAGATACGCAGTATTTT.

This clonotype was detected only a few times. The chain employs TRBV5-1 and TRBJ2-2; 8 bases fit TRBD1. Germline CDR1 SGHRS, CDR2 YFSETQ. This CDR3 region has 16 residues. J lost 4 bases, V lost 2 bases, and 7 bases had no gene match. The CDR3 loop reads CASSFQGAPGTGELFF. The DNA for the CDR3 is TGCGCCAGCAGCTTCCAGGGGGCGCCGGGCACCGGGGAGCTGTTTTTT.

DNA of the CDR3: TGTGCCAGCAGTGAGCTCGACAGGGCGGGTTATGGGGGTGAGCAGTTCTTC. Residues: CASSELDRAGYGGEQFF. The gene calls are TRBV6-2 or TRBV6-3 and TRBJ2-1; 7 bases agree with TRBD1. Trimming removed 5 bases from V and 9 bases from J; junction bases left unmatched: 19. The CDR3 loop spans 17 amino acids. Per the germline V gene, CDR1 is MNHEY and CDR2 is SVGEGT.

This rearrangement joins TRBV5-1 to TRBJ1-1; D gene ambiguous. Trimming took off 1 base at V and 0 bases at J, with 7 bases between the two ends. Germline V gene sequence: CDR1 SGHRS, CDR2 YFSETQ. CDR3 length: 14 residues. The CDR3 spells CASSLKPVNTEAFF. CDR3 bases: TGCGCCAGCAGCTTGAAGCCAGTGAACACTGAAGCTTTCTTT.

V usage is TRBV20-1 and J usage is TRBJ2-4; the D gene could be TRBD1 or TRBD2 (6 bases each). CDR3 size: 14 residues. V was cut by 2 bases and J by 0 bases, with 8 bases left in between. Germline V gives CDR1 DFQATT, CDR2 SNEGSKA (reference sequence). The CDR3 region is CSARPGAAKNIQYF. Here the CDR3 DNA reads TGCAGTGCTAGACCGGGGGCAGCCAAAAACATTCAGTACTTC.

This clonotype turned up a few times. The chain joins TRBV12-5 to TRBJ1-2; tentative D call: TRBD1 (5 bases). The germline V gene encodes CDR1 LGHNT and CDR2 FRNRAP. Trimming took 5 bases from V and 7 from J, leaving 23 bases between them. The CDR3 runs 16 residues. CDR3 amino acids: CASGPPGYSSLGGYTF. The CDR3 DNA is TGTGCTAGTGGTCCCCCAGGGTACTCCTCCCTGGGTGGCTACACCTTC.